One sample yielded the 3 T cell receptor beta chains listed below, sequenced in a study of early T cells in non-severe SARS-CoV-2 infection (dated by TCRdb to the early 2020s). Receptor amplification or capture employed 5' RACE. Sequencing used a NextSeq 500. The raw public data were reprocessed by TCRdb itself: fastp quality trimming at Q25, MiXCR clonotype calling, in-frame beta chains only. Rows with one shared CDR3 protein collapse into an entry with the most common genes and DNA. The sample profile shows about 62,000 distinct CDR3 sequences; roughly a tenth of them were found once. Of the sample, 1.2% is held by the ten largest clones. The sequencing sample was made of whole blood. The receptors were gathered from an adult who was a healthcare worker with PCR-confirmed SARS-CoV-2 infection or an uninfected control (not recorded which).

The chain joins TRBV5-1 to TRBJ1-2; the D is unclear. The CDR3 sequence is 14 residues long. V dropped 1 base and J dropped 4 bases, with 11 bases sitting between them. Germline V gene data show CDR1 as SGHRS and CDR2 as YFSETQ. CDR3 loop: CASSLRSSRYGYTF. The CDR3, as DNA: TGCGCCAGCAGCTTGCGATCATCCCGCTATGGCTACACCTTC.

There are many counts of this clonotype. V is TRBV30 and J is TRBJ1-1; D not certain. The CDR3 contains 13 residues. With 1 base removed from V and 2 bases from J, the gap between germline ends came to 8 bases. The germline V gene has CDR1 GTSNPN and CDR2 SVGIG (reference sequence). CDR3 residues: CAWSGQINTEAFF. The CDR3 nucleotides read TGTGCCTGGAGTGGGCAGATCAACACTGAAGCTTTCTTT.

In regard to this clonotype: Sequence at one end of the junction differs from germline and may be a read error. The CDR3 here is CGVKAPEFF. CDR3 coding DNA: TGCGGTGTGAAAGCTCCGGAGTTCTTC. The chain has TRBV30 and TRBJ2-1; D remains unclear. The CDR3 totals 9 residues. Germline CDR1 is GTSNPN and CDR2 is SVGIG (reference sequence).